This TCR beta chain was identified in a study of T cell repertoires in cytomegalovirus infection. V lost 4 bases and J 3 bases, leaving 16 bases between the germline ends. The CDR3 extends over 14 amino acids. Germline loops: CDR1 DFQATT, CDR2 SNEGSKA (reference sequence). Using its own MiXCR run on the reads, TCRdb lists one record per CDR3 protein. The data contain approximately 550,000 distinct CDR3 sequences, about 15% of them singletons. Sequencing input: CD8+ T cells from PBMCs. The TCR sequence derives from a human donor in good health (CMV status not recorded). Some clones in this sample may be carry-over from other donors' samples. The rearrangement uses TRBV20-1 and TRBJ2-7; D gene uncertain. DNA of the CDR3: TGCAGTGCTAAGGGCTCGACCCACCTCTACGAGCAGTACTTC. As protein: CSAKGSTHLYEQYF.